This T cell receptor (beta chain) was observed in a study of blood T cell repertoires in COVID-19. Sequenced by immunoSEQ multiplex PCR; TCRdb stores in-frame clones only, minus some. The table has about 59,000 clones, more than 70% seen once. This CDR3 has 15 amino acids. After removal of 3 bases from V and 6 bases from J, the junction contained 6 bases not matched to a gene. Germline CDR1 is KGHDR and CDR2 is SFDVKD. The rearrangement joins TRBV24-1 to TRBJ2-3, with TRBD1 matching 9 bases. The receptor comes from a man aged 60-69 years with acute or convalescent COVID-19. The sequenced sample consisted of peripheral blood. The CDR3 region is CATSDPGQGFDTQYF. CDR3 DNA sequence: TGTGCCACCAGTGATCCTGGACAGGGGTTCGATACGCAGTATTTT.